This T cell receptor (beta chain) was found in a study of post-analysis software for immune sequencing data. At the level of the study: Relapsing-remitting, secondary progressive and progressive-relapsing multiple sclerosis were all included among the disease courses.

Carried by the TCR beta cDNA libraries were unique molecular identifiers. TCRdb itself ran the PCR reads through MiXCR, one entry per CDR3 protein. The data show approximately 770,000 distinct CDR3 sequences, under 60% seen once. Findings and caveats of the study: Multiple sclerosis patients showed significantly lower normalized Chao1 diversity than controls did.

This clonotype was counted only a few times. Its antigen is not identified. Input material: blood. This receptor was taken from a girl between 5 and 17 years old with multiple sclerosis.

The CDR3 nucleotides read TGTGCCAGCAGACTTGTAGCGGGAGGCGAGCAGTACTTC. Translation: CASRLVAGGEQYF. The rearrangement joins TRBV6-2 or TRBV6-3 to TRBJ2-5; TRBD2 agrees at 10 bases. The J call could be wrong; TRBJ2-7 is a better fit for the DNA end. Germline-derived CDR1 and CDR2 are MNHEY and SVGEGT. The CDR3 is 13 residues long.